A single T cell receptor (beta chain) is shown here with its context. Its antigen is currently unknown. Here immunoSEQ multiplex PCR was the method, and the copy in TCRdb shows in-frame clones only, minus some. The repertoire holds about 58,000 clones, with around 76% as singletons. The data stem from a study of radiation and T cells in renal cell carcinoma. Overall study results and limits: From baseline, blood top tumor clonotypes peaked at 2 weeks post-radiation.

Indicated time point: blood 2 weeks post-SBRT. Treatment here: 15 Gy SBRT to primary tumor, nephrectomy 4 weeks later. Serial blood draws occurred at baseline and 2 and 4 weeks post-SBRT. Clear cell pathology was present in this patient's renal cell carcinoma. The CDR3 contains 15 residues. V shed 8 bases and J shed 3 bases, with 18 bases lying between them. Germline V gene sequence: CDR1 MNHEY, CDR2 SVGAGI. The gene calls are TRBV6-5 and TRBJ2-3, with TRBD2 as a possible D gene (5 bases). The source is a man in his 60s with renal cell carcinoma. The sample consisted of blood, taken from a patient whose treatment included radiotherapy and nephrectomy. The CDR3 region has the DNA TGTGCCAGCTGGAGGACGGGTCATCAAACAGATACGCAGTATTTT. As protein: CASWRTGHQTDTQYF.